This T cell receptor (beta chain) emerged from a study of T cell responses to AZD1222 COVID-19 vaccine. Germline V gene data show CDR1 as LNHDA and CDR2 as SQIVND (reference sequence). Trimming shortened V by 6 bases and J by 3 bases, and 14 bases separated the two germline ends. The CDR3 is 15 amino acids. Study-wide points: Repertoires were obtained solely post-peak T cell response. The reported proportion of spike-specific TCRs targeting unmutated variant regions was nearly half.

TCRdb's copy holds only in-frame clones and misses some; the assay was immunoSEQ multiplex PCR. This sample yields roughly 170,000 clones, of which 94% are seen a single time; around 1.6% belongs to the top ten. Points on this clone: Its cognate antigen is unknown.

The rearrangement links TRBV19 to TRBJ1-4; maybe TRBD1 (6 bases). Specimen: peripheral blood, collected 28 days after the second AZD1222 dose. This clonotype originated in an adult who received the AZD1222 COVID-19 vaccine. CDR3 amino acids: CASSQGSESNEKLFF. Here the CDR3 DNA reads TGTGCCAGTAGCCAGGGGTCTGAGTCTAATGAAAAACTGTTTTTT. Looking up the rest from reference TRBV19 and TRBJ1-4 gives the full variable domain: DGGITQSPKYLFRKEGQNVTLSCEQNLNHDAMYWYRQDPGQGLRLIYYSQIVNDFQKGDIAEGYSVSREKKESFPLTVTSAQKNPTAFYLCASSQGSESNEKLFFGSGTQLSVL.